This T cell receptor beta chain was observed in a study of shared clonotypes between healthy human individuals. Study observations and caveats: Genetic and exposure-history diversity was limited by the small donor number.

Germline values: CDR1 SGHAT, CDR2 FQNNGV. With 5 bases clipped from V and 5 bases from J, the junction kept 9 bases outside the gene matches. This CDR3 is 15 amino acids long. A note on this clone: Its target is not known.

Assay execution took place at the deep level. In replicate PCRs of sorted subsets, around 0.2 ug DNA, approximately 30,000 T cell genomes, was used. Assay used: immunoSEQ multiplex PCR; TCRdb lists only in-frame clones, some missing. Of some 300,000 clones in the sample, around 67% were seen once. The J gene is TRBJ2-1, the V gene TRBV11-2; 7 positions agree with TRBD2. Sequencing was carried out using memory CD4+ T cells sorted from blood. Subset here: CD45RA-negative fraction. The receptor's source is a man in his thirties or forties in good health. The CDR3 reads CASSPRGGSNNEQFF. The DNA of the CDR3 is TGTGCCAGCAGCCCTCGGGGCGGGAGTAACAATGAGCAGTTCTTC.